This passage covers 29 T cell receptor beta chains from one sample sequenced in a study of graft-versus-host responses after intestinal transplantation. Sequenced by immunoSEQ multiplex PCR; TCRdb stores in-frame clones only, minus some. This sample has about 97,000 clones; 75% to 95% occur once, and the top ten carry approximately 16%. Material: PBMCs, obtained roughly 410 days after intestinal transplant. Receptors were obtained from a human patient who received an intestinal transplant, so some T cells may come from the graft donor.

This chain uses TRBV4-1 with TRBJ2-1; D remains unclear. This CDR3 is 12 amino acids long. Germline CDR1 MGHRA, CDR2 YSYEKL. Trimming stripped 1 base from V and 9 bases from J, with 7 bases between. The CDR3 nucleotides read TGCGCCAGCAGCCAAGTAGTCAGTGAGCAGTTCTTC. Translating it yields CASSQVVSEQFF.

The genes are TRBV9 and TRBJ1-2; D ambiguous. CDR3 length: 15 residues. V lost 2 bases and J lost 4, with 15 bases in between. The germline CDR1 and CDR2 sequences are SGDLS and YYNGEE. CDR3 sequence (DNA): TGTGCCAGCAGCGTCGGTAAAAGTAAATCCTATGGCTACACCTTC. This translates into CASSVGKSKSYGYTF.

Turning to this clone: One end of the junction varies from germline; a read error may be responsible. The V call is TRBV4-2, the J call TRBJ2-3; TRBD2 is a possible D gene (6 bases). The CDR3 runs to 15 residues. Germline loops: CDR1 LGHNA, CDR2 YNFKEQ. Written as DNA, the CDR3 is TGTGCCAGCAGCCAACTCTTTCTAGCGTCAGATACGCGGTATTTT. It is translated as CASSQLFLASDTRYF.

The CDR3 sequence is CASSEGQGGYEQFF. DNA for the CDR3: TGTGCCAGCAGTGAGGGACAGGGGGGGTATGAGCAGTTCTTC. The chain uses TRBV6-4 and TRBJ2-1, with TRBD1 matching over 11 bases. V gave up 3 bases and J gave up 8 bases; unmatched junction bases: 3. This CDR3 contains 14 residues. CDR1 and CDR2 (germline): MRHNA, SNTAGT.

The rearrangement links TRBV2 to TRBJ1-3, with D possibly matching TRBD1 (5 bases). This CDR3 spans 13 amino acids. Germline V gene lookup returns CDR1 SNHLY and CDR2 FYNNEI. The V and J ends lost 1 base and 4 bases respectively, with 5 bases between them. CDR3 nucleotide sequence: TGTGCCAGCAGTGAAGACAGGGGAAACACCATATATTTT. Its translation: CASSEDRGNTIYF.

The genes are TRBV7-9 and TRBJ1-1; weak D call: TRBD1 (5 bases). The V and J ends lost 3 bases and 2 bases respectively, with 10 bases between them. CDR1 SEHNR and CDR2 FQNEAQ come from the germline V gene (reference sequence). This CDR3 spans 14 amino acids. The CDR3 nucleotides are TGTGCCAGCAGCTTGGACGGGGGTAACACTGAAGCTTTCTTT. Translation gives CASSLDGGNTEAFF.

This chain connects TRBV13 to TRBJ2-1, with D maybe TRBD1 (6 bases). Germline lookup yields CDR1 PRHDT and CDR2 FYEKMQ (reference sequence). V was cut by 5 bases and J by 4 bases, with 12 bases left in between. The CDR3 has 14 amino acids. The CDR3, as DNA: TGTGCCAGCAGCACCGACAGGATATACAATGAGCAGTTCTTC. Translated, it gives CASSTDRIYNEQFF.

The V call is TRBV7-8, the J call TRBJ2-5; tentative D call: TRBD2 (5 bases). The end of the DNA fits TRBJ2-7 better, so the J call may be wrong. Germline V gene sequence: CDR1 SGHVS, CDR2 FQNEAQ. CDR3 size: 14 residues. The CDR3 is CASSREDYPYEQYF. The CDR3 coding sequence is TGTGCCAGCAGCCGAGAAGACTATCCCTACGAGCAGTACTTC.

The chain recombines TRBV5-1 with TRBJ1-5; D perhaps matches TRBD1 (5 bases). The length of the CDR3 is 14 residues. V lost 4 bases to trimming and J lost 5 bases, with 13 bases between them. Germline assignment: CDR1 SGHRS and CDR2 YFSETQ. CDR3 sequence reads: CASSPGTVDQPQHF. CDR3 nucleotide sequence: TGCGCCAGCAGCCCAGGGACCGTGGATCAGCCCCAGCATTTT.

The chain is built from TRBV6-6 and TRBJ1-2; no clear D gene. V was pared by 5 bases and J by 7 bases, with 8 bases between. CDR1 MNHNY and CDR2 SVGAGI come from the germline V gene (reference sequence). The CDR3 contains 11 residues. The CDR3 protein is CASSPPSGYTF. In nucleotides, the CDR3 is TGTGCCAGCAGTCCCCCCAGTGGCTACACCTTC.

This chain uses TRBV28 with TRBJ2-1; 9 nucleotides align to TRBD2. Germline lookup yields CDR1 MDHEN and CDR2 SYDVKM. V shed 0 bases and J 7 bases; nucleotides not matched to a gene: 10. This CDR3 contains 17 residues. CDR3 loop: CASSLWAGSGGRNEQFF. The CDR3 nucleotides read TGTGCCAGCAGTTTATGGGCGGGTAGCGGGGGTCGGAATGAGCAGTTCTTC.

The J gene is TRBJ1-2, the V gene TRBV7-9, with D possibly TRBD1 on 5 matching bases. V lost 5 bases and J lost 5, with 15 bases in between. This CDR3 region has 14 residues. Germline CDR1 SEHNR, CDR2 FQNEAQ (reference sequence). The DNA for the CDR3 is TGTGCCAGCAGCCCCCCCTCGGGGGGGTATGGCTACACCTTC. It yields the protein CASSPPSGGYGYTF.

A single count supports this clone. This chain connects TRBV14 to TRBJ1-3; D remains ambiguous. Germline V CDR1 and CDR2: SGHDN, FVKESK. V shed 1 base and J shed 0 bases, with 7 bases lying between them. CDR3 size: 15 residues. In DNA form, the CDR3 reads TGTGCCAGCAGCCAAGTACGGAGCTCTGGAAACACCATATATTTT. Residues: CASSQVRSSGNTIYF.

The chain carries TRBV19 and TRBJ1-2; the match to TRBD1 covers 9 bases. The CDR3 covers 15 residues. The V segment lost 3 bases and the J segment 4 bases; nucleotides outside the gene matches: 6. Germline V gene sequence: CDR1 LNHDA, CDR2 SQIVND (reference sequence). CDR3 loop: CASSIPTGGVYGYTF. Written as DNA, the CDR3 is TGTGCCAGTAGTATCCCCACAGGGGGCGTCTATGGCTACACCTTC.

The V and J genes are TRBV5-1 and TRBJ1-6; D call uncertain. Per the germline V gene, CDR1 is SGHRS and CDR2 is YFSETQ. The CDR3 totals 15 residues. The V end lost 0 bases, the J end lost 7 bases, and 11 bases lay between the germline ends. The CDR3 DNA reads as TGCGCCAGCAGCTTGGGGCAGAATATCAATTCACCCCTCCACTTT. It specifies CASSLGQNINSPLHF.

This sequence joins TRBV6-5 and TRBJ1-6; D gene ambiguous. Between the trimmed V and J ends, which lost 6 bases and 7 bases, there was a span of 10 bases. The CDR3 has 13 residues. Germline V lookup: CDR1 MNHEY, CDR2 SVGAGI. CDR3 sequence (DNA): TGTGCCAGCAGCGGGGTGGGGAATTCACCCCTCCACTTT. Protein sequence: CASSGVGNSPLHF.

This rearrangement joins TRBV4-1 to TRBJ2-5; 10 bases match TRBD1. The CDR3 runs 17 residues. V lost 3 bases to trimming and J lost 5 bases; unmatched junction nucleotides: 12. CDR1 and CDR2 (germline): MGHRA, YSYEKL. As DNA, the CDR3 is TGCGCCAGCAGCCAGGGACAGGGGAAGTCGGTTGCGGAGACCCAGTACTTC. Its translation is CASSQGQGKSVAETQYF.

V usage is TRBV9 and J usage is TRBJ1-6; 11 positions match TRBD1. V lost 0 bases, J lost 10 bases, and 6 bases stayed unmatched. This CDR3 region has 16 residues. Germline V lookup: CDR1 SGDLS, CDR2 YYNGEE. In DNA, the CDR3 is TGTGCCAGCAGCGTAGGGGGGACAGGGGGAGGATCACCCCTCCACTTT. Translation gives CASSVGGTGGGSPLHF.

CDR3 nucleotides: TGTGCCAGCAGCTTAGATGATCAGGGGGCTGGCTATGGCTACACCTTC. Its translation: CASSLDDQGAGYGYTF. V and J are TRBV7-6 and TRBJ1-2, with 8 bases that match TRBD1. The CDR3 is 16 amino acids. Germline V CDR1 and CDR2: SGHVS, FNYEAQ. V shed 1 base and J 4 bases; nucleotides not matched to a gene: 8.

The genes are TRBV9 and TRBJ1-2, with 7 bases that match TRBD1. Germline CDR1 SGDLS, CDR2 YYNGEE. CDR3 length: 14 amino acids. V lost 4 bases to trimming and J lost 4 bases; unmatched junction nucleotides: 7. The CDR3 sequence is CASSSSGTAYGYTF. CDR3 nucleotide sequence: TGTGCCAGCAGCTCTTCGGGGACAGCCTATGGCTACACCTTC.

The chain joins TRBV6-1 to TRBJ1-5; D gene uncertain. V was cut by 5 bases and J by 2 bases, with 7 bases left in between. The V gene's germline CDR1 is MNHNS and CDR2 SASEGT. CDR3 size: 13 residues. The CDR3 reads CASSYMGNQPQHF. CDR3 DNA sequence: TGTGCCAGCAGTTATATGGGCAATCAGCCCCAGCATTTT.

This clone was counted only a few times. V usage is TRBV19 and J usage is TRBJ1-6; TRBD1 might be the D (6 bases). The CDR3 length is 12 residues. Germline CDR1 LNHDA, CDR2 SQIVND (reference sequence). The V and J ends lost 9 bases and 8 bases respectively, with 11 bases between them. The CDR3 coding sequence is TGTGCCAGCAAAAGGGGGGATTCACCCCTCCACTTT. Translated: CASKRGDSPLHF.

The V and J genes are TRBV6-5 and TRBJ2-7; D is tentatively TRBD1 or TRBD2 (5 bases each). The V end was cut by 2 bases, the J end by 4 bases, with 9 bases between. The CDR3 loop spans 13 amino acids. Per germline, CDR1 MNHEY and CDR2 SVGAGI. This chain's CDR3 is CASSYAWGYEQYF. The CDR3 bases are TGTGCCAGCAGTTACGCCTGGGGGTACGAGCAGTACTTC.

The chain uses TRBV4-1 and TRBJ1-5; tentatively, D is TRBD1 (5 bases). Germline V CDR1 and CDR2: MGHRA, YSYEKL. Trimming took off 3 bases at V and 3 bases at J, with 21 bases between the two ends. This CDR3 has 18 amino acids. CDR3 coding DNA: TGCGCCAGCAGCCACCCCGATCCCACGGGACGAATCAATCAGCCCCAGCATTTT. Translated, it gives CASSHPDPTGRINQPQHF.

The CDR3 sequence: CATGGSGYEQYF. DNA for the CDR3: TGTGCCACGGGGGGCAGCGGCTACGAGCAGTACTTC. V is TRBV18 and J is TRBJ2-7; a possible D gene is TRBD2 (7 bases). The V end lost 10 bases, the J end lost 3 bases, and 13 bases lay between the germline ends. Germline CDR1 reads KGHSH; CDR2 reads LQKENI. The CDR3 covers 12 residues. Combining the CDR3 with reference TRBV18 and TRBJ2-7 gives the whole variable domain NAGVMQNPRHLVRRRGQEARLRCSPMKGHSHVYWYRQLPEEGLKFMVYLQKENIIDESGMPKERFSAEFPKEGPSILRIQQVVRGDSAAYFCATGGSGYEQYFGPGTRLTVT.

The count of this clone is one. The V and J genes are TRBV9 and TRBJ2-5, with TRBD2 identical over 9 bases. In germline, CDR1 is SGDLS, CDR2 YYNGEE. The CDR3 consists of 16 residues. Trimming took 0 bases from V and 4 from J; bases not matched to a gene: 7. CDR3 region: CASSVEGRGGSETQYF. For the CDR3, the DNA is TGTGCCAGCAGCGTAGAAGGGCGGGGGGGTTCAGAGACCCAGTACTTC.

The chain has TRBV5-1 and TRBJ2-1; no reliable D call. The germline gives CDR1 SGHRS, CDR2 YFSETQ. CDR3 length: 13 amino acids. With 5 bases removed from V and 4 bases from J, the gap between germline ends came to 10 bases. CDR3 nucleotides: TGCGCCAGCAGGCCGGCCCTTTACAATGAGCAGTTCTTC. It encodes CASRPALYNEQFF.

The chain uses TRBV5-1 and TRBJ2-5; D gene ambiguous. Germline CDR1 and CDR2: SGHRS and YFSETQ. V was clipped by 1 base and J by 0 bases, with 7 bases between them. This CDR3 is built from 14 residues. CDR3 sequence: CASSLLKNQETQYF. CDR3 nucleotides: TGCGCCAGCAGCTTGCTGAAGAACCAAGAGACCCAGTACTTC.

The chain links TRBV11-2 to TRBJ2-2; a weak D match, TRBD2 (6 bases). The ends were cut back, 4 bases at V and 4 bases at J, with 13 bases in the middle. In germline, CDR1 is SGHAT, CDR2 FQNNGV. The CDR3 spans 15 residues. In DNA, the CDR3 is TGTGCCAGCAGCTCATACTCGGGGGTCACCGGGGAGCTGTTTTTT. Protein: CASSSYSGVTGELFF.